Shown below are 30 T cell receptor beta chains from a single sample sequenced in a study of T-cell reconstitution after alpha-beta-depleted transplantation in children. The authors prepared the TCRbeta library with unique molecular identifiers. TCRdb reprocessed the PCR reads with MiXCR, giving one entry per CDR3 protein. The sample includes 400,000 to 450,000 distinct CDR3 sequences, about 40% of them seen just once. The input for sequencing was PBMCs, taken before TCRalphabeta/CD19-depleted stem cell transplant. These TCRs come from a girl aged 2 to 9 with aplastic anemia, due to receive a stem cell transplant.

This clonotype was found a few times. This chain uses TRBV3-1 with TRBJ2-5; TRBD2 matches at 11 bases. Germline-derived CDR1 and CDR2 are LGHDT and YNNKEL (reference sequence). With V trimmed by 3 bases and J by 0 bases, 3 bases remained unmatched. This CDR3 comprises 16 residues. The DNA for the CDR3 is TGTGCCAGCAGCCATCGACTAGCGGGATACCAAGAGACCCAGTACTTC. Translation gives CASSHRLAGYQETQYF.

J is TRBJ2-7 and V is TRBV12-3 or TRBV12-4; D is possibly TRBD1 (6 bases). Trimming shortened V by 6 bases and J by 4 bases, and 16 bases separated the two germline ends. This CDR3 has 14 amino acids. The chain's CDR3 is CASRAGTLQYEQYF. CDR3 nucleotides: TGTGCCAGCAGGGCAGGGACACTACAGTACGAGCAGTACTTC.

This clonotype was detected only a few times. CDR3 region: CASLGGSETQYF. As DNA, the CDR3 is TGTGCCAGCCTGGGAGGCTCAGAGACCCAGTACTTC. The chain uses TRBV5-5 and TRBJ2-5; D may be TRBD2 (6 bases). Trimming removed 7 bases from V and 4 bases from J, with 11 bases in between. Germline assignment: CDR1 SGHKS and CDR2 YYEKEE (reference sequence). The CDR3 covers 12 residues.

This clonotype was seen at least ten times. V usage is TRBV29-1 and J usage is TRBJ1-3; a weak D match, TRBD1 (6 bases). This CDR3 comprises 13 residues. Looked up from germline, CDR1 is SQVTM and CDR2 is ANQGSEA. The V and J ends lost 7 bases and 3 bases respectively, with 13 bases between them. The CDR3 loop reads CSALGQIGNTIYF. CDR3 nucleotides: TGCAGCGCCCTCGGACAGATTGGAAACACCATATATTTT. The whole variable domain, filled in from reference TRBV29-1 and TRBJ1-3, reads SAVISQKPSRDICQRGTSLTIQCQVDSQVTMMFWYRQQPGQSLTLIATANQGSEATYESGFVIDKFPISRPNLTFSTLTVSNMSPEDSSIYLCSALGQIGNTIYFGEGSWLTVV.

V usage is TRBV20-1 and J usage is TRBJ2-6, with 8 nucleotides matching TRBD2. The V segment lost 3 bases and the J segment 4 bases; nucleotides outside the gene matches: 8. This CDR3 is built from 16 residues. Germline CDR1 is DFQATT and CDR2 is SNEGSKA (reference sequence). CDR3 residues: CSARGSGSQGANVLTF. The CDR3 nucleotides are TGCAGTGCTAGGGGAAGCGGGAGTCAAGGGGCCAACGTCCTGACTTTC.

This clonotype was picked up a small number of times. The chain recombines TRBV6-5 with TRBJ1-1; unclear D gene. The CDR3 covers 18 residues. Trimming removed 2 bases at V and 1 base at J, with 20 bases between. Looked up from germline, CDR1 is MNHEY and CDR2 is SVGAGI. The CDR3 spells CASSYGRLPVSGNTEAFF. The CDR3 coding sequence is TGTGCCAGCAGTTACGGAAGGCTGCCTGTTTCGGGGAACACTGAAGCTTTCTTT.

V gene TRBV11-2 combines with J gene TRBJ2-7; 10 positions agree with TRBD1. Germline CDR1 reads SGHAT; CDR2 reads FQNNGV. V lost 5 bases and J lost 4; bases outside the gene matches: 8. The CDR3 spans 15 residues. CDR3 coding DNA: TGTGCCAGCAGCCCAGAGGGGACAGGGGAGTACGAGCAGTACTTC. Residues: CASSPEGTGEYEQYF.

The chain carries TRBV5-4 and TRBJ1-5, with TRBD1 matching over 7 bases. The CDR3 has 19 residues. Germline V lookup: CDR1 SGHNT, CDR2 YYREEE (reference sequence). The junction had 13 bases not matched to a gene; V was cut back by 0 bases and J by 1 base. The CDR3 nucleotides are TGTGCCAGCAGCTTGGAATGGTTGCCAGGGGGTTCAAGCAATCAGCCCCAGCATTTT. This codes for CASSLEWLPGGSSNQPQHF.

This chain links TRBV4-1 with TRBJ2-5; D gene unclear. The ends were cut back, 0 bases at V and 3 bases at J, with 11 bases in the middle. The CDR3 totals 15 residues. CDR1 and CDR2 from the germline V gene are MGHRA and YSYEKL. As DNA, the CDR3 is TGCGCCAGCAGCCAAGATGCACGGCGGAAAGAGACCCAGTACTTC. The encoded protein is CASSQDARRKETQYF.

J is TRBJ1-1 and V is TRBV7-8, with 9 bases matching TRBD1. There are 14 residues in the CDR3. With V trimmed by 5 bases and J by 5 bases, 6 bases remained unmatched. Germline V gene sequence: CDR1 SGHVS, CDR2 FQNEAQ. The CDR3 here is CASSPGTGQTEAFF. The CDR3 DNA reads TGTGCCAGCAGCCCCGGGACAGGGCAAACTGAAGCTTTCTTT. The full variable domain, with the rest looked up from reference TRBV7-8 and TRBJ1-1, is GAGVSQSPRYKVAKRGQDVALRCDPISGHVSLFWYQQALGQGPEFLTYFQNEAQLDKSGLPSDRFFAERPEGSVSTLKIQRTQQEDSAVYLCASSPGTGQTEAFFGQGTRLTVV.

The V gene is TRBV5-1, the J gene TRBJ2-3; either TRBD1 or TRBD2 may fit D (5 bases each). Germline V gene lookup returns CDR1 SGHRS and CDR2 YFSETQ. The CDR3 length is 15 residues. Trimming left V 7 bases short and J 0 bases short, with 15 bases between. In DNA form, the CDR3 reads TGCGCCAGCGACCCCGGGGCTCAAAGCACAGATACGCAGTATTTT. Encoded protein: CASDPGAQSTDTQYF.

The V gene is TRBV27, the J gene TRBJ2-2; D gene uncertain. V lost 3 bases and J lost 7, with 9 bases in between. Germline-derived CDR1 and CDR2 are MNHEY and SMNVEV (reference sequence). This CDR3 contains 13 residues. CDR3 nucleotide sequence: TGTGCCAGCAGTTTTAGTCTAGGCGGGGAGCTGTTTTTT. Translation: CASSFSLGGELFF.

The chain carries TRBV20-1 and TRBJ2-7; 7 bases fit TRBD2. Germline CDR1 DFQATT, CDR2 SNEGSKA (reference sequence). This CDR3 is 15 amino acids long. Losses at the gene ends were 3 bases for V and 0 bases for J; bases not matched to a gene: 8. CDR3 DNA: TGCAGTGCTAGGACCCTAGCGGAAGTCTCCTACGAGCAGTACTTC. It is translated as CSARTLAEVSYEQYF.

The rearrangement joins TRBV6-1 to TRBJ2-1; perhaps TRBD2 as D (6 bases). This CDR3 is built from 13 residues. The V gene lost 4 bases and the J gene lost 6 bases, with 10 bases spanning the gap. The V gene's germline CDR1 is MNHNS and CDR2 SASEGT. CDR3 nucleotide sequence: TGTGCCAGCAGTGGCGGACTACTCAATGAGCAGTTCTTC. It codes for CASSGGLLNEQFF.

The chain links TRBV5-1 to TRBJ2-1; tentatively, D is TRBD2 (5 bases). There are 15 residues in the CDR3. The germline CDR1 and CDR2 sequences are SGHRS and YFSETQ. The V end was cut by 0 bases, the J end by 7 bases, with 14 bases between. The CDR3 region has the DNA TGCGCCAGCAGCTTGGAGGCTAGCCTCGGAAATGAGCAGTTCTTC. This codes for CASSLEASLGNEQFF.

This clonotype has a handful of counts. This rearrangement joins TRBV30 to TRBJ2-3; D call uncertain. The germline V gene has CDR1 GTSNPN and CDR2 SVGIG (reference sequence). The germline V and J ends were trimmed by 3 bases and 1 base, with 11 bases remaining between them. The CDR3 is made up of 14 amino acids. The CDR3 here is CAWRPPGRTDTQYF. In DNA, the CDR3 is TGTGCCTGGAGGCCCCCCGGGCGCACAGATACGCAGTATTTT.

The table lists this clonotype with a few counts. The CDR3 bases are TGTGCCAGCAGTTTTAGCGGGAGTGGTAATGAGCAGTTCTTC. It encodes CASSFSGSGNEQFF. The V gene is TRBV28, the J gene TRBJ2-1; 9 bases are a match to TRBD2. Germline CDR1 and CDR2: MDHEN and SYDVKM. This CDR3 is 14 amino acids long. V shed 3 bases, J shed 7 bases, and the junction held 4 bases outside the gene matches.

This clonotype was seen a handful of times. The junction differs from germline at one of its ends, possibly a read error. The rearrangement joins TRBV12-3 or TRBV12-4 to TRBJ1-2; no firm D call. The CDR3 sequence is 11 residues long. The CDR3 sequence: CASSPGWEEAF. Here the CDR3 DNA reads TGTGCCAGCAGTCCGGGCTGGGAGGAGGCCTTC.

The chain employs TRBV5-8 and TRBJ2-1; perhaps TRBD2 as D (6 bases). The CDR3 runs 14 residues. CDR1 SGHTS and CDR2 YDEGEE come from the germline V gene. The V end lost 4 bases, the J end lost 4 bases, and 12 bases lay between the germline ends. The CDR3 here is CASSVTGLYNEQFF. In DNA, the CDR3 is TGTGCCAGCAGCGTCACGGGACTGTACAATGAGCAGTTCTTC. The whole variable domain, filled in from reference TRBV5-8 and TRBJ2-1, reads EAGVTQSPTHLIKTRGQQATLRCSPISGHTSVYWYQQALGLGLQFLLWYDEGEERNRGNFPPRFSGRQFPNYSSELNVNALELEDSALYLCASSVTGLYNEQFFGPGTRLTVL.

This clonotype turned up a few times. The gene calls are TRBV7-2 and TRBJ2-7, with 7 bases aligning to TRBD1. Germline CDR1 reads SGHTA; CDR2 reads FQGNSA. The CDR3 has 14 amino acids. J gave up 7 bases and V 5 bases, and 11 bases lay outside the gene matches. The CDR3 nucleotides read TGTGCCAGCAGCACCGATTGGACAGGCGGGGAGCAGTACTTC. This translates into CASSTDWTGGEQYF.

The rearrangement joins TRBV28 to TRBJ2-3; D is unclear. CDR1 and CDR2 from the germline V gene are MDHEN and SYDVKM. Trimming cost V 10 bases and J 6 bases, with 5 bases left between them. The CDR3 is 9 amino acids. The CDR3 region has the DNA TGTGCCATAGGGGATACGCAGTATTTT. Its translation is CAIGDTQYF.

This clonotype was counted a single time. The chain employs TRBV7-2 and TRBJ2-3; no reliable D call. Germline V lookup: CDR1 SGHTA, CDR2 FQGNSA. V shed 2 bases and J shed 1 base, with 13 bases lying between them. This CDR3 is built from 16 residues. CDR3 nucleotides: TGTGCCAGCAGCTTAACCTGGCGCCGGCGCACAGATACGCAGTATTTT. The encoded protein is CASSLTWRRRTDTQYF.

The chain recombines TRBV20-1 with TRBJ2-3, with 9 bases that match TRBD2. The CDR3 contains 17 residues. V was pared by 4 bases and J by 1 base, with 12 bases of the junction left unmatched. In germline, CDR1 is DFQATT, CDR2 SNEGSKA (reference sequence). The CDR3 region is CSAKTRGRGLRTDTQYF. The CDR3, as DNA: TGCAGTGCTAAAACTCGCGGGAGGGGGCTTCGCACAGATACGCAGTATTTT.

This clonotype was found a few times. A read error may produce the germline difference seen at one junction end. This chain uses TRBV7-2 with TRBJ2-1; a possible D gene is TRBD1 (6 bases). This CDR3 has 14 residues. Per the germline V gene, CDR1 is SGHTA and CDR2 is FQGNSA. CDR3 residues: CASSLLGVGDTIRF. CDR3 nucleotide sequence: TGTGCCAGCAGCTTATTAGGCGTAGGGGACACAATTCGCTTC. The full variable domain, completed using reference TRBV7-2 and TRBJ2-1, is GAGVSQSPSNKVTEKGKDVELRCDPISGHTALYWYRQSLGQGLEFLIYFQGNSAPDKSGLPSDRFSAERTGGSVSTLTIQRTQQEDSAVYLCASSLLGVGDTIRFGPGTRLTVL.

This clonotype was observed a few times. The gene calls are TRBV7-6 and TRBJ1-4; TRBD1 aligns across 8 bases. The CDR3 contains 16 residues. Looked up from germline, CDR1 is SGHVS and CDR2 is FNYEAQ. The J segment lost 7 bases and the V segment lost 5 bases, leaving 12 bases of the junction unmatched. The CDR3 nucleotides are TGTGCCAGCAGCCCCAGCTTCGGACAGGGAGCTGAAAAACTGTTTTTT. Translating it yields CASSPSFGQGAEKLFF.

The rearrangement uses TRBV20-1 and TRBJ1-5; D remains unclear. The V and J ends lost 1 base and 4 bases respectively, with 11 bases between them. The CDR3 runs to 14 residues. Germline V gives CDR1 DFQATT, CDR2 SNEGSKA (reference sequence). CDR3 residues: CSARVWDPNQPQHF. CDR3 sequence (DNA): TGCAGTGCTAGAGTCTGGGATCCAAATCAGCCCCAGCATTTT.

The chain combines TRBV18 with TRBJ1-3; weak D call: TRBD1 (6 bases). This CDR3 has 13 residues. Germline loops: CDR1 KGHSH, CDR2 LQKENI. V lost 8 bases and J 0 bases, leaving 8 bases between the germline ends. CDR3 sequence reads: CASRTASGNTIYF. In nucleotides, the CDR3 is TGTGCCAGCCGGACAGCCTCTGGAAACACCATATATTTT.

The chain carries TRBV11-3 and TRBJ2-3, with D perhaps given as TRBD1 or TRBD2 (6 bases each). The V gene lost 5 bases and the J gene lost 4 bases, with 16 bases spanning the gap. The CDR3 sequence is 15 residues long. CDR1 and CDR2 (germline): SGHNT, YENEEA. The CDR3 coding sequence is TGTGCCAGCAGCCAGAGGCCGGGGGCCGCAGATACGCAGTATTTT. Translated, it gives CASSQRPGAADTQYF.

In this sample, this clonotype turned up a few times. The CDR3 sequence: CARLAGDNEQFF. In nucleotides, the CDR3 is TGTGCCAGACTAGCGGGGGACAATGAGCAGTTCTTC. This chain links TRBV7-2 with TRBJ2-1; 11 nucleotides agree with TRBD2. The CDR3 length is 12 residues. V was clipped by 9 bases and J by 5 bases; unmatched bases: 0. The germline V gene encodes CDR1 SGHTA and CDR2 FQGNSA.

CDR3 coding DNA: TGCAGTGCTCGGACTAGCGGGGCTAGGGATACGCAGTATTTT. It is translated as CSARTSGARDTQYF. The chain joins TRBV20-1 to TRBJ2-3; 12 positions match TRBD2. V dropped 5 bases and J dropped 6; count of bases not matched to a gene: 6. There are 14 residues in the CDR3. The germline CDR1 and CDR2 sequences are DFQATT and SNEGSKA (reference sequence).